The source of this T cell receptor beta chain is a study of human T cells and chemical hapten exposure. This CDR3 comprises 14 residues. Germline V gene data show CDR1 as SGHRS and CDR2 as YFSETQ. V dropped 4 bases and J dropped 4 bases, with 15 bases sitting between them. The authors extracted total RNA from unfractionated whole blood. Whole-study results and caveats: Once DPC sensitization occurred, TCRs above 1 in 1000 frequency showed no change.

From the 5' RACE reads, TCRdb called clonotypes with MiXCR, one entry per CDR3 protein. The table lists around 100,000 distinct CDR3 sequences, approximately 19% of them singletons. This clonotype came up a few times. Its specificity is not known. V and J are TRBV5-1 and TRBJ2-7; D is perhaps TRBD2 (5 bases). This receptor was obtained from a human donor in good health. The CDR3 protein is CASSPERGMYEQYF. The CDR3 nucleotides are TGCGCCAGCAGCCCCGAGCGAGGGATGTACGAGCAGTACTTC.